This note documents a single TCR beta chain sequence. The record originates from a study of OX40 agonist ivuxolimab in advanced cancers. At the level of the study: Earlier anti-PD-1, anti-PD-L1 or anti-CTLA-4 therapy was permitted; less than 50% had received some. Partial responses occurred in Three dose-escalation patients, one with hepatocellular carcinoma and two with cutaneous melanoma.

This CDR3 contains 15 residues. V was shortened by 4 bases and J by 2 bases, with 12 bases between the two germline ends. Germline V gene data show CDR1 as MNHNY and CDR2 as SVGAGI (reference sequence). The data were produced by immunoSEQ multiplex PCR, yet TCRdb's version contains in-frame clones alone and is incomplete. The table shows fewer than 65,000 clones, with around 89% occurring only once. Patients were ruled out by autoimmune disease history or systemic immunosuppression. Researchers took blood at baseline, on cycle 4 day 1, and on cycle 7 day 1. Sequenced material: CD4+ or CD8+ T cells sorted from blood, taken in a trial of the OX40 agonist ivuxolimab. The TCR was taken from an adult with an advanced solid tumor such as melanoma, head and neck, liver or kidney cancer. V gene TRBV6-6 combines with J gene TRBJ2-4, with D perhaps matching TRBD1 (5 bases). CDR3 residues: CASSSRDKTKNIQYF. Here the CDR3 DNA reads TGTGCCAGCAGTTCCAGGGATAAAACCAAAAACATTCAGTACTTC.